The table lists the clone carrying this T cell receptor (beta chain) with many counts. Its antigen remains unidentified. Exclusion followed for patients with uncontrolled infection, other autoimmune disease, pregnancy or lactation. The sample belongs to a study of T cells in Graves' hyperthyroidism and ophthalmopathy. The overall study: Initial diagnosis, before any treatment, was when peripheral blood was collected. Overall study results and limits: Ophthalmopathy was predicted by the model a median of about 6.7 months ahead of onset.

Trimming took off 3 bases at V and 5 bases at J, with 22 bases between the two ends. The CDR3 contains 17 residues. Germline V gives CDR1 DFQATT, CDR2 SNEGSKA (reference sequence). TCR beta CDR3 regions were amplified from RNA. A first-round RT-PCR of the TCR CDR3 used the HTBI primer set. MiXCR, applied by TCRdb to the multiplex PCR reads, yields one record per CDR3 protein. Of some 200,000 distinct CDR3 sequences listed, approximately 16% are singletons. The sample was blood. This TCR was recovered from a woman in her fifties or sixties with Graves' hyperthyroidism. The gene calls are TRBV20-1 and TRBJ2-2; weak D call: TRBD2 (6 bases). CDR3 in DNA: TGCAGTGCTAGGGACACCTCGGTAGCGGCTAGAACCGGGGAGCTGTTTTTT. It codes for CSARDTSVAARTGELFF.